These T cell receptor delta chains were read from a single sample in a study of Vδ1+ human thymocytes. TCRdb used CATT to re-call clones from the multiplex PCR reads. The sample gives under 80,000 delta-chain clones, 30% to 40% of which show up once; approximately 0.25% is in the top ten. The sequenced sample was Vdelta1+ gamma-delta thymocytes from the thymus. These receptors came from a boy under two years old who had congenital heart surgery. CDR3s include the opening cysteine and the closing phenylalanine or tryptophan. A D gene is named only where the DNA matches it firmly. The size of a clone is reported for some rows only, either as once, few or many, or as a class for expanded clones.

j_call v_call d_call clone_size cdr3_nt cdr3_aa
TRDJ1 TRDV1 . . TGTGCTCTTGGGGACCGCCGGGGGGAACTCCACTACACCGATAAACTCATCTTT CALGDRRGELHYTDKLIF
TRDJ1 TRDV1 TRDD3 . TGTGCTCTTGGGGAATTCTGTCCTACGTCTACTACTGGGGGATACGCTGAACTCATCTTT CALGEFCPTSTTGGYAELIF
TRDJ1 TRDV1 TRDD3 . TGTGCTCTTGGGCGACTCTATTCCTACGGCACTGGGGGATACTGGATCACCGATAAACTCATCTTT CALGRLYSYGTGGYWITDKLIF
TRDJ1 TRDV1 . . TGTGCTCTTGGGGAACTCCTCCCACCGGGATCCAAAGGAGCCAGTACAGACACCGATAAACTCATCTTT CALGELLPPGSKGASTDTDKLIF
TRDJ1 TRDV1 TRDD3 . TGTGCTCTTGGGGAACCTGGGGGAGAAGGTGTGAAGTATTCGTTTTACACCGATAAACTCATCTTT CALGEPGGEGVKYSFYTDKLIF
TRDJ1 TRDV1 TRDD3 few TGTGCTCTTGGAGAAAAATTTATACTGGGGGATAAAACCGATAAACTCATCTTT CALGEKFILGDKTDKLIF
TRDJ1 TRDV1 . . TGTGCTCTTGGGCTACCTACCGAACGCCACAGGTGGGATAAACTCATCTTT CALGLPTERHRWDKLIF
TRDJ1 TRDV1 TRDD3 . TGTGCTCTTGGGGAACTAGAGGGAGAGACTACTGGGGGATATGACACCGATAAACTCATCTTT CALGELEGETTGGYDTDKLIF
TRDJ1 TRDV2 TRDD3 . TGTGCCTGTGTTAAGGGGATACGACCCGATAAACTCATCTTT CACVKGIRPDKLIF
TRDJ1 TRDV1 TRDD2 few TGTGCTCTTGGGGATCTAAAGTCCTTCCTCCCATACACCGATAAACTCATCTTT CALGDLKSFLPYTDKLIF
TRDJ1 TRDV1 . . TGTGCTCTTGGGGAAACCGGGAGGAGATGGACCGATAAACTCATCTTT CALGETGRRWTDKLIF
TRDJ1 TRDV1 TRDD3 . TGTGCTCTTGGGAAGGCCTGCCCAACCGTACTGGGGGATACGCCCCACACCGATAAACTCATCTTT CALGKACPTVLGDTPHTDKLIF
TRDJ1 TRDV1 TRDD3 few TGTGCTCCTGGGACTTCCATCCCATCTAACCTGGGGGTACCATACACCGATAAACTCATCTTT CAPGTSIPSNLGVPYTDKLIF
TRDJ1 TRDV1 . . TGTGCTCTTGGGTTAATGAGTACCCTAGACACCGATAAACTCATCTTT CALGLMSTLDTDKLIF
TRDJ1 TRDV2 . few TGTGCCTGTGACTATCATAGGGTGATGATAAACACCGATAAACTCATCTTT CACDYHRVMINTDKLIF
TRDJ1 TRDV1 TRDD3 . TGTGCTCTTGGGGAATTAGGCTCCAGTACTGGGGGATACGGGTCCGGGGGTAAACTCATCTTT CALGELGSSTGGYGSGGKLIF
TRDJ1 TRDV1 TRDD3 . TGTGCTCTTGGGGAACACGTCTACCGTCTGGGGGATACGGGGTACACCGATAAACTCATCTTT CALGEHVYRLGDTGYTDKLIF
TRDJ1 TRDV1 . . TGTGCTCTTGGGGAAGGGATCCTACAGTGGGGTCGCGATAAACTCATCTTT CALGEGILQWGRDKLIF
TRDJ1 TRDV2 TRDD3 many TGTGCCTGTGACGCCGACTGGGGGATACTATACACCGATAAACTCATCTTT CACDADWGILYTDKLIF
TRDJ1 TRDV1 TRDD3 . TGTGCTCTTGGGGAACCTTATCCTTCCTACTGGGGGATACATCTGTACACCGATAAACTCATCTTT CALGEPYPSYWGIHLYTDKLIF
TRDJ1 TRDV1 TRDD3 . TGTGCTCTTGGGGAACGTCGGGGGATACAATCCAAACTCATCTTT CALGERRGIQSKLIF
TRDJ1 TRDV1 . few TGTGCTCTTGGGGGGGCCTTCCCCCGATCCAAAGCCTGGGGACCCTACACCGATAAACTCATCTTT CALGGAFPRSKAWGPYTDKLIF
TRDJ1 TRDV1 . . TGTGCTCTTGGGGACTCCCATCGTCGACAGGGGGGCTGGCGATGCACCGATAAACTCATCTTT CALGDSHRRQGGWRCTDKLIF
TRDJ1 TRDV1 . . TGTGCTCTTGGGGAACTGGAGGGATGTTCCCCCTTCACCGATGAACTCATCTTT CALGELEGCSPFTDELIF
TRDJ1 TRDV2 TRDD3 medium-sized TGTGCCTGTGACACGCGTGGGGGATGGAAAACCGATAAACTCATCTTT CACDTRGGWKTDKLIF
TRDJ1 TRDV1 TRDD3 . TGTGCTCTTGGGGAACTCCCCACGAGGGGGATACCTGCCTTTCAGTACACCGATAAACTCATCTTT CALGELPTRGIPAFQYTDKLIF